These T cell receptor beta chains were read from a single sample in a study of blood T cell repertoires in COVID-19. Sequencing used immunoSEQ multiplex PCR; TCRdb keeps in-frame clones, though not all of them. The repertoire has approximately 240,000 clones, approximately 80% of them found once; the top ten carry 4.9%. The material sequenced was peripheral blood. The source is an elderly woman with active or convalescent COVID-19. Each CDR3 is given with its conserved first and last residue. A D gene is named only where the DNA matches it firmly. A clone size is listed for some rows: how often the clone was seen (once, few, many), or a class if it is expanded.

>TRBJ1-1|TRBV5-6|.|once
TGTGCCAGCAGCACCTACAGCACTGAAGCTTTCTTT
CASSTYSTEAFF
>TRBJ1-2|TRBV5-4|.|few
TGTGCCAGCAGCCCCGGGACTTCGGGGCGCTATGGCTACACCTTC
CASSPGTSGRYGYTF
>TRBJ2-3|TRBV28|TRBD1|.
TGTGCCAGCAGTCTGAACCCCGGGACAGGGACAGATACGCAGTATTTT
CASSLNPGTGTDTQYF
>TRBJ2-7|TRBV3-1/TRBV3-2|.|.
TGTGCCAGCAGCCATTTGGGGCCCCGCGAGCAGTACTTC
CASSHLGPREQYF
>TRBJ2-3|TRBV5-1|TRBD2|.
TGCGCCAGCAGCCCAGACCCGGGACTAGCGGGAGCTAGCACAGATACGCAGTATTTT
CASSPDPGLAGASTDTQYF
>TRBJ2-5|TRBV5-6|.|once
TGTGCCAGCAGCTTGGGAGTAAACCGGGGAGAGACCCAGTACTTC
CASSLGVNRGETQYF
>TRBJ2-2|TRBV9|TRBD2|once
TGTGCCAGCAACCCCGCAGCGGGAGGTGGTACCGGGGAGCTGTTTTTT
CASNPAAGGGTGELFF
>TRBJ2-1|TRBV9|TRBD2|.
TGTGCCAGCATGGCGGCGGGAGATCCACAGGATGAGCAGTTCTTC
CASMAAGDPQDEQFF
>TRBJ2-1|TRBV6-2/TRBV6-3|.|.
TGTGCCAGCAGTTTAGCCTCTGCTGAGCAGTTCTTC
CASSLASAEQFF
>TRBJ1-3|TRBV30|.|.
TGTGCCTGGGTGATTAGCTCTGGAAACACCATATATTTT
CAWVISSGNTIYF
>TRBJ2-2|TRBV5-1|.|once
TGCGCCAGCAGCTCGGGGGTCGGCAACACCGGGGAGCTGTTTTTT
CASSSGVGNTGELFF
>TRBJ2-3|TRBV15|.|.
TGTGCCACCAGCAGCCTTGAGGAGCCAGATACGCAGTATTTT
CATSSLEEPDTQYF
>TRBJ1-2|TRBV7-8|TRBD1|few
TGTGCCAGCAGCTTAGAAACCTTCGGCAGGGGGATTGGCTACACCTTC
CASSLETFGRGIGYTF
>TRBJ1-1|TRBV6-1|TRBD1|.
TGTGCCAGCAGTGAACAGGGGGCAGTCACTGAAGCTTTCTTT
CASSEQGAVTEAFF
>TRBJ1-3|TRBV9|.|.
TGTGCCAGCAGCGTTTTGGACAGCTCATGGGGTTTATCTGGAAACACCATATATTTT
CASSVLDSSWGLSGNTIYF
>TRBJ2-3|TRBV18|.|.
TGTGCCAGCTCACCACGGGCCGCAGATACGCAGTATTTT
CASSPRAADTQYF
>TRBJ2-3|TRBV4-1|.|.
TGCGCCAGCAGCTCGTACAACACAGATACGCAGTATTTT
CASSSYNTDTQYF
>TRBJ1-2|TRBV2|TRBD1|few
TGTGCCAGCAGCTTCGACAGGGAACTCTATGGCTACACCTTC
CASSFDRELYGYTF
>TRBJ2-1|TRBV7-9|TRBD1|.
TGTGCCAGCAGCTTAGGCAGGGGGCGCGGAAGAGAGCAGTTCTTC
CASSLGRGRGREQFF
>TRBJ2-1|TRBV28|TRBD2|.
TGTGCCAGCAGTTTCCCGACTAGCGGTAAAAATGAGCAGTTCTTC
CASSFPTSGKNEQFF
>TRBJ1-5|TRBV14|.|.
TGTGCCAGCAGCCAACCGAATCAGCCCCAGCATTTT
CASSQPNQPQHF
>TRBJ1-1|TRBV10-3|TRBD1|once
TGTGCCATCACCAAGACAGGGTGGGACACTGAAGCTTTCTTT
CAITKTGWDTEAFF
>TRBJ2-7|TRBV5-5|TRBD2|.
TGTGCCAGCAGCTTGGTTTTCGTAGCGGGGGGGGCCTACGAGCAGTACTTC
CASSLVFVAGGAYEQYF
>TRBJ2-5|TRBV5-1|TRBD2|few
TGCGCCAGCAGCCGTACGACTAGCGGGGATCAAGAGACCCAGTACTTC
CASSRTTSGDQETQYF
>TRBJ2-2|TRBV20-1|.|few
TGCAGTGCTAGTAGACCAGGGATCAACACCGGGGAGCTGTTTTTT
CSASRPGINTGELFF
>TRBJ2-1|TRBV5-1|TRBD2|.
TGCGCCAGCAGCGGGGGGGTAGCCAATGAGCAGTTCTTC
CASSGGVANEQFF
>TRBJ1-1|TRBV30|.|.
TGTGCCTGGAGTCGTGGCCCGAACACTGAAGCTTTCTTT
CAWSRGPNTEAFF
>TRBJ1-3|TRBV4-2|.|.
TGTGCCAGCAGCCATGAGGACACCATATATTTT
CASSHEDTIYF
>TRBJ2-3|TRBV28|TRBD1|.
TGTGCCAGCAGTAGCCGGGGACAGCCTAGCACAGATACGCAGTATTTT
CASSSRGQPSTDTQYF
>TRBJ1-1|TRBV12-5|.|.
TGTGCTAGTGGTTTGTACCCCGGGACTGAAGCTTTCTTT
CASGLYPGTEAFF
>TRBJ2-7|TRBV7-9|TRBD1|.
TGTGCCAGCAGCTTAGGAGGGACAGGGCACGACGAGCAGTACTTC
CASSLGGTGHDEQYF
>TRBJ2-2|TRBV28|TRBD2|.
TGTGCCAGCAGTTCGCTGCGCCTTGGGACTAGCGGTACGAACACCGGGGAGCTGTTTTTT
CASSSLRLGTSGTNTGELFF
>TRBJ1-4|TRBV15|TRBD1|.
TGTGCCACCAGCAGAGGGCCGGGACAGGGGGAAAAACTGTTTTTT
CATSRGPGQGEKLFF
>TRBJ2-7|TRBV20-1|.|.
TGCAGTGCTAGGAACCACGGGGAGCAGTACTTC
CSARNHGEQYF
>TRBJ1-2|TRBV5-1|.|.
TGCGCCAGCAGCTTGGACGGACTTAACTATGGCTACACCTTC
CASSLDGLNYGYTF
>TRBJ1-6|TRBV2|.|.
TGTGCCAGCAGTGGTCAGGGATCCTATAATTCACCCCTCCACTTT
CASSGQGSYNSPLHF
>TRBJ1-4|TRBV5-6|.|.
TGTGCCAGCAGCTTGAGTAGCGGAATTAATGAAAAACTGTTTTTT
CASSLSSGINEKLFF
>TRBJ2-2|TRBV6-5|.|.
TGTGCCAGCATTCGCCCGACCACGGGCACCGGGGAGCTGTTTTTT
CASIRPTTGTGELFF
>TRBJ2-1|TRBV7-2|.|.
TGTGCCAGCAGCTTGGAAGACTACTACAATGAGCAGTTCTTC
CASSLEDYYNEQFF
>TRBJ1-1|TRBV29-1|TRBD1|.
TGCAGCGGCGAGGGACAGACGAACACTGAAGCTTTCTTT
CSGEGQTNTEAFF
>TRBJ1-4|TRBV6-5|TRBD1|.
TGTGCCAGCAGTTATGCAGGGGGACGGGAAAAACTGTTTTTT
CASSYAGGREKLFF
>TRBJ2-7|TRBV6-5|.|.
TGTGCCAGCAGTTACTCGTTGACAGCCTACGAGCAGTACTTC
CASSYSLTAYEQYF
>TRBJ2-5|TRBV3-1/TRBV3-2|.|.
TGTGCCAGCAGCCCCGAGAGAGGCGGCGGGGAGACCCAGTACTTC
CASSPERGGGETQYF
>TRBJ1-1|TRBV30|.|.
TGTGCCTGGAGTGTAAGGGGGATGAACACTGAAGCTTTCTTT
CAWSVRGMNTEAFF
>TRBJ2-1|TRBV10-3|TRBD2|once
TGTGCCATCAGTTTTACTAGCGGGGGAAACAATGAGCAGTTCTTC
CAISFTSGGNNEQFF
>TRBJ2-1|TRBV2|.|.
TGTGCCAGCACCATAGGGGGAGTTTGGTATGAGCAGTTCTTC
CASTIGGVWYEQFF
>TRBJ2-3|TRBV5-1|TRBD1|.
TGCGCCAGCAGCTTGTGGACAGGGGGCTTAGATACGCAGTATTTT
CASSLWTGGLDTQYF
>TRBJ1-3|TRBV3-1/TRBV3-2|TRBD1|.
TGTGCCAGCAGCCGCCTGGGACAGGGGGATGCTGGAAACACCATATATTTT
CASSRLGQGDAGNTIYF
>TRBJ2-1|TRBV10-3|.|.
TGTGCCATCAGTGTCGGGAAGTCTGCCTACAATGAGCAGTTCTTC
CAISVGKSAYNEQFF
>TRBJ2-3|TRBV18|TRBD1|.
TGTGCCAGCTCAAGGGACAGTTTTTATGATACGCAGTATTTT
CASSRDSFYDTQYF